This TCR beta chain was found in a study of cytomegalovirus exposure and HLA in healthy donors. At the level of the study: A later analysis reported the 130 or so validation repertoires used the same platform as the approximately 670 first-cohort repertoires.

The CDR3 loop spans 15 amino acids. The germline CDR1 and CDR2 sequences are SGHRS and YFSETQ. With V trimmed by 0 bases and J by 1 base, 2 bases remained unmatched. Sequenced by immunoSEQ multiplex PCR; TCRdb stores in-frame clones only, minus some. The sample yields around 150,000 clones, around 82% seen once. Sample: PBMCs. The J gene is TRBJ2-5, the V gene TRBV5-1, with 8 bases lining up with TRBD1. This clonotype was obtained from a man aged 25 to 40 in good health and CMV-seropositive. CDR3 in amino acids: CASSLEGTGQETQYF. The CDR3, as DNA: TGCGCCAGCAGCTTGGAGGGGACAGGCCAAGAGACCCAGTACTTC.